Presented here are 4 T cell receptor beta chains from one specimen sequenced in a study of blood T cells in healthy people across ages. The second PCR ran about 6 to 11 cycles with a sample-barcoded 5' primer and J-beta primers. Each CDR3 protein is one row after TCRdb ran MiXCR on the 5' RACE reads. The table shows roughly 2 million distinct CDR3 sequences, with just under 50% occurring only once. The sequencing input was blood. Every receptor here comes from a woman aged 40 to 50 in good health.

This clonotype was observed a handful of times. CDR3 coding DNA: TGCAGCGTTGAAGTGTCTATTGACGAGCAGTACTTC. The encoded protein is CSVEVSIDEQYF. The chain has TRBV29-1 and TRBJ2-7; D unclear. Per germline, CDR1 SQVTM and CDR2 ANQGSEA. The CDR3 length is 12 residues. The V end was cut by 1 base, the J end by 5 bases, with 9 bases between.

The rearrangement joins TRBV4-1 to TRBJ1-1; tentative D call: TRBD1 (5 bases). V lost 2 bases and J lost 7, with 17 bases in between. The CDR3 totals 15 residues. Germline values: CDR1 MGHRA, CDR2 YSYEKL. The CDR3 is CASSQKNHRTGEAFF. The CDR3 DNA reads as TGCGCCAGCAGCCAAAAAAACCACAGGACGGGTGAAGCTTTCTTT.

The V call is TRBV25-1, the J call TRBJ2-5; D uncertain. The length of the CDR3 is 13 residues. Trimming left V 7 bases short and J 11 bases short, with 20 bases between. CDR1 is MGHDK, CDR2 SYGVNS, per germline. This CDR3 reads CASTRDPIGEQYF. As DNA, the CDR3 is TGTGCCAGCACACGCGATCCCATTGGAGAGCAGTACTTC.

The chain combines TRBV27 with TRBJ2-1, with a tentative D call TRBD2 (6 bases). Germline lookup yields CDR1 MNHEY and CDR2 SMNVEV (reference sequence). Trimming cost V 4 bases and J 7 bases, with 14 bases left between them. The CDR3 contains 14 residues. CDR3 sequence (DNA): TGTGCCAGCAGTTCCTATCTGGCGGGAAATGAGCAGTTCTTC. It encodes CASSSYLAGNEQFF.